Each of the 16 T cell receptor beta chains below was sequenced from the same sample in a study of T cell clonality in common variable immunodeficiency (dated by TCRdb to between 2014 and 2017). On the study overall, not on this receptor specifically: CVID TCRbeta sequences reportedly showed fewer deletions and N-nucleotide insertions and lacked highly modified clones with 13 or more V deletions.

The library was generated by the immunoSEQ multiplex PCR assay. TCRdb retrieved this table from immuneACCESS and kept in-frame rearrangements only. Not all clones are present; in checked studies, unresolved V genes account for under half, and no reason is known for the remainder. This sample is represented by 25,000 to 35,000 clones, with no singletons among them. Together, the top ten hold approximately 3% of the sample. What these receptors recognize is not known. The source material was peripheral blood mononuclear cells. Receptor source: a human donor with common variable immunodeficiency.

Details on this clone: Read sequence stops 3 residues before the CDR3 end, and the germline J gene provides the missing end. This chain joins TRBV19 and TRBJ1-3; D call uncertain. Trimming cost V 6 bases and J 1 base, with 7 bases left between them. Germline CDR1 reads LNHDA; CDR2 reads SQIVND (reference sequence). The CDR3 extends over 13 amino acids. The CDR3 reads CASSPGSGNTIYF. The sequenced part of the CDR3 DNA is TGTGCCAGTAGCCCGGGTTCTGGAAACACC.

Comment on this clone: The read ends 3 residues early relative to the CDR3; the germline J gene fills the gap. This sequence joins TRBV7-2 and TRBJ2-7, with TRBD2 matching 14 bases. The ends lost 6 bases at V and 6 bases at J; junction bases unmatched: 4. From germline, CDR1 is SGHTA and CDR2 FQGNSA. This CDR3 comprises 14 residues. Here the CDR3 reads CASSPGLAGVEQYF. The covered CDR3 bases are TGTGCCAGCAGTCCGGGACTAGCGGGAGTCGAG. Full variable domain (outside the CDR3, taken from reference TRBV7-2 and TRBJ2-7): GAGVSQSPSNKVTEKGKDVELRCDPISGHTALYWYRQSLGQGLEFLIYFQGNSAPDKSGLPSDRFSAERTGGSVSTLTIQRTQQEDSAVYLCASSPGLAGVEQYFGPGTRLTVT.

The table lists this clone with many counts. The read ends 3 residues early relative to the CDR3; the germline J gene fills the gap. The J gene is TRBJ1-5, the V gene TRBV18; D is undetermined. The CDR3 extends over 17 amino acids. The V gene lost 1 base and the J gene lost 7 bases, with 20 bases spanning the gap. CDR1 and CDR2 (germline): KGHSH, LQKENI. CDR3 bases read: TGTGCCAGCTCACCACGGGGAGGGCTGGGAAGCGGCCAGCCC. Translated, it gives CASSPRGGLGSGQP. The CDR3, in full, reads CASSPRGGLGSGQPQHF.

This clone was counted at least ten times. The read ends 3 residues before the CDR3 terminus; that terminus is restored from the germline J gene. V is TRBV20-1 and J is TRBJ1-4, with D possibly matching TRBD1 (6 bases). Deletions cut 0 bases from V and 3 bases from J, with 11 bases between. The CDR3 extends over 15 amino acids. Germline V CDR1 and CDR2: DFQATT, SNEGSKA (reference sequence). CDR3 in amino acids: CSARDTGMANEKLFF. Incomplete CDR3 DNA: TGCAGTGCTAGAGACACAGGGATGGCTAATGAAAAA.

This clone has a count of ten or more. The DNA ends 3 residues before the CDR3 does, and the rest of the CDR3 is filled in from the germline J gene. The chain couples TRBV7-8 to TRBJ2-5; TRBD2 aligns across 7 bases. The V gene end was trimmed by 5 bases and the J gene end by 3 bases; junction bases not matched to a gene: 9. Germline V gene lookup returns CDR1 SGHVS and CDR2 FQNEAQ. The CDR3 has 15 residues. CDR3 DNA, as far as it was read: TGTGCCAGCAGCCCACCCGGACTAGTAGAAGAGACC. It is translated as CASSPPGLVEET. The full CDR3 is CASSPPGLVEETQYF.

This clone turned up a few times. Read sequence stops 3 residues before the CDR3 end, and the germline J gene provides the missing end. V gene TRBV19 combines with J gene TRBJ2-1, with D possibly matching TRBD1 (5 bases). Germline V gene lookup returns CDR1 LNHDA and CDR2 SQIVND (reference sequence). The CDR3 covers 14 residues. The ends were cut back, 7 bases at V and 8 bases at J, with 18 bases in the middle. CDR3 loop: CASNPGHRTDEQFF. Incomplete CDR3 DNA: TGTGCCAGTAACCCCGGACATCGGACCGATGAG.

This clone was recorded at least ten times. Coverage ceases 3 residues before the CDR3 finishes, and the germline J gene fills in the end. This rearrangement joins TRBV7-3 to TRBJ2-3, with D perhaps TRBD2 (6 bases). This CDR3 is built from 17 residues. Trimming removed 4 bases at V and 0 bases at J, with 17 bases between. Germline CDR1 reads SGHTA; CDR2 reads FQGTGA. The CDR3 loop reads CASSSPAGPISTDTQYF. Incomplete CDR3 DNA: TGTGCCAGCAGCTCACCAGCGGGCCCCATTAGCACAGATACG.

This clone showed up many times. The read halts 3 residues ahead of the CDR3 end, with the missing end drawn from the germline J gene. The chain links TRBV7-9 to TRBJ2-7; weak D call: TRBD2 (6 bases). Between the trimmed V and J ends, which lost 1 base and 2 bases, there was a span of 12 bases. Germline loops: CDR1 SEHNR, CDR2 FQNEAQ (reference sequence). The length of the CDR3 is 15 residues. The part of the CDR3 DNA that was read is TGTGCCAGCAGCTTAGAAGGGACTCAAACCTACGAG. Translating gives CASSLEGTQTYE. The CDR3 as a whole reads CASSLEGTQTYEQYF. Full variable domain (missing parts from reference TRBV7-9 and TRBJ2-7): DTGVSQNPRHKITKRGQNVTFRCDPISEHNRLYWYRQTLGQGPEFLTYFQNEAQLEKSRLLSDRFSAERPKGSFSTLEIQRTEQGDSAMYLCASSLEGTQTYEQYFGPGTRLTVT.

This clone appeared many times. Read sequence stops 3 residues before the CDR3 end, and the germline J gene provides the missing end. The chain employs TRBV2 and TRBJ1-3; TRBD1 aligns across 10 bases. This CDR3 has 15 amino acids. Germline V gives CDR1 SNHLY, CDR2 FYNNEI. V lost 7 bases and J lost 2; bases outside the gene matches: 5. The sequenced CDR3 bases are TGTGCCAGCACCGGACAGGGGGGAACTGGAAACACC. Amino acids: CASTGQGGTGNT. The complete CDR3 sequence is CASTGQGGTGNTIYF.

In the case of this clone: The read gets to within 3 residues of the CDR3 end, and the germline J gene fills in the rest. The J gene is TRBJ1-1, the V gene TRBV6-1; no definite D call. The germline V gene encodes CDR1 MNHNS and CDR2 SASEGT. This CDR3 region has 13 residues. Deletions cut 4 bases from V and 5 bases from J, with 11 bases between. CDR3 DNA, as far as it was read: TGTGCCAGCAGTGGAAGACTGAGTACTGAA. It encodes CASSGRLSTE. The complete CDR3 protein is CASSGRLSTEAFF.

This clone was seen a few times. Read data end 3 residues before the CDR3 end; the end is taken from the germline J gene. This chain uses TRBV5-5 with TRBJ2-2; 8 nucleotides line up with TRBD1. V dropped 2 bases and J dropped 4; count of bases not matched to a gene: 4. CDR3 length: 15 residues. Germline V gene lookup returns CDR1 SGHKS and CDR2 YYEKEE (reference sequence). The CDR3 here is CASSFPGGSTGELFF. Incomplete CDR3 DNA: TGTGCCAGCAGCTTCCCAGGGGGCAGCACCGGGGAG.

Worth noting for this clone: The sequenced fragment ends 3 residues before the CDR3 boundary, so the rest is inferred from the germline J gene. The chain joins TRBV20-1 to TRBJ1-5, with a weak D call TRBD1 (5 bases). Per the germline V gene, CDR1 is DFQATT and CDR2 is SNEGSKA (reference sequence). V was shortened by 5 bases and J by 4 bases, with 9 bases between the two germline ends. This CDR3 is built from 12 residues. The CDR3 DNA, read in part, is TGCAGTGCTGAGCAGGGTAATCAGCCC. Translated: CSAEQGNQP. Given in full, the CDR3 is CSAEQGNQPQHF.

This clone was detected many times. The CDR3 loop reads CASTRPGEYEQYF. CDR3 DNA, as far as it was read: TGTGCCAGCACGAGGCCAGGGGAATACGAG. V is TRBV2 and J is TRBJ2-7, with D tentatively TRBD1 (6 bases). The read gets to within 3 residues of the CDR3 end, and the germline J gene fills in the rest. Trimming removed 7 bases from V and 4 bases from J, with 14 bases in between. Germline loops: CDR1 SNHLY, CDR2 FYNNEI. CDR3 length: 13 amino acids.

This clone was seen at least ten times. Sequencing ends 3 residues short of the CDR3 end; the germline J gene provides the rest. This sample also contains other DNA sequences that code for the same CDR3. This sequence joins TRBV19 and TRBJ2-1; maybe TRBD1 (5 bases). V shed 3 bases and J shed 7 bases, with 10 bases lying between them. CDR3 size: 13 residues. In germline, CDR1 is LNHDA, CDR2 SQIVND (reference sequence). CDR3 amino acids: CASSMRQGNEQFF. CDR3 DNA (partial): TGTGCCAGTAGTATGAGGCAGGGTAATGAG.

To note about this clone: The read stops 3 residues short of the end of the CDR3; the missing end is completed from the germline J gene. The chain couples TRBV19 to TRBJ2-7; D is unresolved. The CDR3 consists of 15 residues. V shed 3 bases and J shed 2 bases, with 14 bases lying between them. CDR1 is LNHDA, CDR2 SQIVND, per germline (reference sequence). CDR3 region: CASSIAWQETYEQYF. CDR3 DNA (partial): TGTGCCAGTAGTATTGCGTGGCAGGAGACCTACGAG.

This clone was recorded many times. The sequenced CDR3 bases are TGCGCCAGCAACACAGGGGGCGCAGATACG. It codes for CASNTGGADT. In full, the CDR3 is CASNTGGADTQYF. V is TRBV5-1 and J is TRBJ2-3; 9 positions agree with TRBD1. The read terminates 3 residues before the CDR3 end, so the remaining end is supplied by the germline J gene. V was pared by 6 bases and J by 4 bases, with 3 bases of the junction left unmatched. Per the germline V gene, CDR1 is SGHRS and CDR2 is YFSETQ. This CDR3 region has 13 residues.